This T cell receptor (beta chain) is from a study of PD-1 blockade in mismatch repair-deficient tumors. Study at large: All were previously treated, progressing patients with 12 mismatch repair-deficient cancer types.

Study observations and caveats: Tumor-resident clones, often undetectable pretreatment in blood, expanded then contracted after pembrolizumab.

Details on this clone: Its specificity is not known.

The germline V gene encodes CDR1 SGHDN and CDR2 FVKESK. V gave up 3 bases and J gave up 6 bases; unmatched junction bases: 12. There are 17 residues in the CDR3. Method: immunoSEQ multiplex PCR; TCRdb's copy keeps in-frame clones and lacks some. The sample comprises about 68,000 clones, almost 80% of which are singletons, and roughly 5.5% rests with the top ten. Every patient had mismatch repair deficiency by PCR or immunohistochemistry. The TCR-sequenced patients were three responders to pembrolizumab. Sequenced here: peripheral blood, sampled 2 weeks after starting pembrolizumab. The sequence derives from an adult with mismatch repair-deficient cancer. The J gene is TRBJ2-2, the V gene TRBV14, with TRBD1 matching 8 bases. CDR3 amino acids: CASSQNPGQVFPGELFF. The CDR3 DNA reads TGTGCCAGCAGCCAGAACCCGGGACAGGTCTTCCCCGGGGAGCTGTTTTTT.